Presented here are 21 T cell receptor beta chains from one specimen sequenced in a study of T cells in Graves' hyperthyroidism and ophthalmopathy. Amplified TCR beta CDR3 regions came from RNA transcripts. A first-round RT-PCR of the TCR CDR3 used the HTBI primer set. From the multiplex PCR reads, TCRdb called clonotypes with MiXCR, one entry per CDR3 protein. This repertoire shows about 250,000 distinct CDR3 sequences, 24% found once; its top ten account for about a third. Sample: blood. The receptors stem from a woman aged 40 to 50 with Graves' ophthalmopathy.

The table lists this clonotype with many counts. V usage is TRBV15 and J usage is TRBJ2-2; D not resolved. In germline, CDR1 is LNHNV, CDR2 YYDKDF (reference sequence). This CDR3 contains 17 residues. Trimming removed 0 bases at V and 1 base at J, with 12 bases between. The CDR3 spells CATSRDALLGNTGELFF. CDR3 DNA sequence: TGTGCCACCAGCAGAGATGCCCTACTGGGGAACACCGGGGAGCTGTTTTTT.

The V and J genes are TRBV7-8 and TRBJ1-2; a possible D gene is TRBD1 (5 bases). Germline CDR1 SGHVS, CDR2 FQNEAQ. V lost 6 bases, J lost 7 bases, and 18 bases lay in between. The CDR3 runs 14 residues. CDR3 region: CASRVAPQGRGYTF. The CDR3 nucleotides are TGTGCCAGCAGGGTTGCCCCCCAGGGACGTGGCTACACCTTC.

This clonotype has a count of ten or more. This sequence joins TRBV3-1 and TRBJ2-7; D perhaps matches TRBD2 (6 bases). From germline, CDR1 is LGHDT and CDR2 YNNKEL (reference sequence). This CDR3 is built from 12 residues. The germline V and J ends were trimmed by 8 bases and 2 bases, with 10 bases remaining between them. In DNA, the CDR3 is TGTGCCAGCGAGGGAGGCACCTACGAGCAGTACTTC. This sequence encodes CASEGGTYEQYF.

The sample holds many counts of this clonotype. This chain connects TRBV6-1 to TRBJ2-7; TRBD1 might be the D (6 bases). The CDR3 runs 14 residues. V dropped 2 bases and J dropped 7 bases, with 15 bases sitting between them. CDR1 is MNHNS and CDR2 is SASEGT in the germline V gene. The CDR3 sequence: CASSETGSPREQYF. The CDR3 region has the DNA TGTGCCAGCAGTGAAACAGGGTCCCCTCGGGAGCAGTACTTC.

The chain carries TRBV20-1 and TRBJ2-7, with TRBD2 identical over 13 bases. CDR1 is DFQATT and CDR2 is SNEGSKA in the germline V gene (reference sequence). The CDR3 sequence is 16 residues long. V trimming: 5 bases; J trimming: 4 bases; junction bases outside the gene matches: 11. The CDR3 here is CSAQLGLAGVEYEQYF. CDR3 nucleotide sequence: TGCAGTGCTCAGCTCGGACTAGCGGGAGTGGAGTACGAGCAGTACTTC.

About this clonotype itself: A much larger clone sits a single nucleotide away, making a read error possible. V and J are TRBV3-1 and TRBJ2-7, with 9 bases matching TRBD2. Germline CDR1 and CDR2: LGHDT and YNNKEL (reference sequence). The CDR3 loop spans 15 amino acids. The CDR3 spells CASSNGLALSYERYF. The CDR3, as DNA: TGTGCCAGCAGCAACGGACTAGCGCTCTCCTACGAGCGGTACTTC.

This clonotype was seen only a few times. The chain joins TRBV12-3 or TRBV12-4 to TRBJ2-7, with 7 bases aligning to TRBD2. V dropped 2 bases and J dropped 7; count of bases not matched to a gene: 11. This CDR3 is 15 amino acids long. The CDR3 sequence is CASSLILAGAVEQYF. Here the CDR3 DNA reads TGTGCCAGCAGTTTAATCCTTGCGGGAGCGGTTGAGCAGTACTTC.

The V gene is TRBV5-1, the J gene TRBJ1-1; D remains ambiguous. Germline lookup yields CDR1 SGHRS and CDR2 YFSETQ. Trimming stripped 0 bases from V and 1 base from J, with 7 bases between. This CDR3 has 14 residues. The CDR3 nucleotides read TGCGCCAGCAGCTTGGACGAGGGGAACACTGAAGCTTTCTTT. Translating it yields CASSLDEGNTEAFF.

CDR3 loop: CASSLFGSMNTEAFF. CDR3 bases: TGTGCCAGCAGTTTATTCGGCAGCATGAACACTGAAGCTTTCTTT. The chain joins TRBV28 to TRBJ1-1; no reliable D call. V gave up 1 base and J gave up 0 bases, with 9 bases separating them. The CDR3 totals 15 residues. Germline V gives CDR1 MDHEN, CDR2 SYDVKM.

This clonotype has ten or more counts. The chain combines TRBV28 with TRBJ1-2, with a weak D call TRBD1 (5 bases). The CDR3 is 12 residues long. Germline V gene sequence: CDR1 MDHEN, CDR2 SYDVKM. The V end lost 8 bases, the J end lost 2 bases, and 9 bases lay between the germline ends. This CDR3 reads CASAQGNYGYTF. For the CDR3, the DNA is TGTGCCAGCGCTCAGGGAAACTATGGCTACACCTTC.

This clonotype occurred many times. The rearrangement joins TRBV7-2 to TRBJ1-1; the D is unclear. Germline V gene data show CDR1 as SGHTA and CDR2 as FQGNSA. The V end lost 1 base, the J end lost 4 bases, and 7 bases lay between the germline ends. There are 13 residues in the CDR3. CDR3 coding DNA: TGTGCCAGCAGCTTAGGTGTTGGCACTGAAGCTTTCTTT. Translated: CASSLGVGTEAFF.

This clonotype has only a few counts. The J gene is TRBJ2-7, the V gene TRBV28, with D possibly being TRBD1 or TRBD2 (5 bases each). CDR1 is MDHEN, CDR2 SYDVKM, per germline. The CDR3 runs 15 residues. The ends were cut back, 0 bases at V and 4 bases at J, with 13 bases in the middle. The CDR3 spells CASSLWVGVVYEQYF. The CDR3 coding sequence is TGTGCCAGCAGTTTATGGGTGGGGGTTGTATACGAGCAGTACTTC. The whole variable domain, remainder taken from reference TRBV28 and TRBJ2-7, is DVKVTQSSRYLVKRTGEKVFLECVQDMDHENMFWYRQDPGLGLRLIYFSYDVKMKEKGDIPEGYSVSREKKERFSLILESASTNQTSMYLCASSLWVGVVYEQYFGPGTRLTVT.

This clonotype was seen many times. V is TRBV30 and J is TRBJ2-5; D remains ambiguous. The CDR3 extends over 14 amino acids. From germline, CDR1 is GTSNPN and CDR2 SVGIG (reference sequence). The V end was cut by 2 bases, the J end by 0 bases, with 10 bases between. CDR3 sequence (DNA): TGTGCCTGGAGTCTCGGCCGGTACCAAGAGACCCAGTACTTC. It codes for CAWSLGRYQETQYF.

This clonotype was recorded at least ten times. The J gene is TRBJ2-5, the V gene TRBV2; D is ambiguous. From germline, CDR1 is SNHLY and CDR2 FYNNEI. Trimming cost V 5 bases and J 10 bases, with 23 bases left between them. The CDR3 consists of 15 residues. The CDR3: CASSLVSSPNGDQYF. CDR3 coding DNA: TGTGCCAGCAGTCTTGTCAGCAGCCCGAATGGTGACCAGTACTTC.

This clonotype was recorded many times. A read error may explain this, as a much larger clone is one base away. The chain is built from TRBV6-5 and TRBJ2-5; possible D gene TRBD2, 5 bases. CDR3 size: 16 residues. Germline assignment: CDR1 MNHEY and CDR2 SVGAGI. The CDR3, as DNA: TGTGCCAGCAGTTCCCCGAGAGGGCCGCTCCAAGGGACCCAGTACTTC. This codes for CASSSPRGPLQGTQYF.

This clonotype was detected many times. The V gene is TRBV20-1, the J gene TRBJ2-5, with 11 nucleotides matching TRBD1. J lost 5 bases, V lost 5 bases, and 7 bases had no gene match. Germline V CDR1 and CDR2: DFQATT, SNEGSKA (reference sequence). This CDR3 has 14 amino acids. The CDR3 DNA follows: TGCAGTGCTGGGGGCCGGGACAGGGGGGAGACCCAGTACTTC. Its protein is CSAGGRDRGETQYF.

The chain recombines TRBV2 with TRBJ2-7; TRBD1 aligns across 8 bases. The CDR3 has 14 amino acids. CDR1 is SNHLY, CDR2 FYNNEI, per germline. V shed 7 bases, J shed 0 bases, and the junction held 5 bases outside the gene matches. This CDR3 is CASTDGQGSYEQYF. The CDR3 bases are TGTGCCAGCACGGATGGACAGGGCTCCTACGAGCAGTACTTC.

The V gene is TRBV12-3 or TRBV12-4, the J gene TRBJ2-7, with D possibly matching TRBD2 (5 bases). CDR3 length: 13 residues. The V and J ends lost 2 bases and 3 bases respectively, with 8 bases between them. CDR3 in DNA: TGTGCCAGCAGTTTAAACGGGATCTACGAGCAGTACTTC. Amino acids: CASSLNGIYEQYF.

This clonotype was picked up a small number of times. At one end the junction does not follow the germline gene, possibly because of a read error. The chain recombines TRBV11-1 with TRBJ2-5; TRBD2 matches 15 bases. The CDR3 is made up of 20 amino acids. Germline CDR1 is SGHAT and CDR2 is FQDESV (reference sequence). CDR3 bases: TGTGCCAGCAGCCTCCTACCTCCCGGGACTAGCGGGGGGAGGGCGAAGACCCAGTGCTTC. Its protein is CASSLLPPGTSGGRAKTQCF.

This clonotype was observed at least ten times. The chain is built from TRBV11-1 and TRBJ1-2; D is unresolved. The CDR3 covers 17 residues. Germline CDR1 SGHAT, CDR2 FQDESV (reference sequence). Trimming removed 5 bases from V and 3 bases from J, with 22 bases in between. CDR3 DNA: TGTGCCAGCAGCCTGGACGGTGTGGCCTTGGGGTACTATGGCTACACCTTC. It translates to CASSLDGVALGYYGYTF.

J is TRBJ1-5 and V is TRBV6-2 or TRBV6-3; D unresolved. V lost 5 bases, J lost 5 bases, and 13 bases lay in between. CDR3 size: 14 residues. The germline V gene has CDR1 MNHEY and CDR2 SVGEGT. The CDR3 sequence: CASSQRIEHQPQHF. DNA of the CDR3: TGTGCCAGCAGTCAACGGATAGAACATCAGCCCCAGCATTTT.